The 2 T cell receptor beta chains listed next were all sequenced from one sample in a study of blood T cells in healthy people across ages. Alongside a J-beta primer mix, a sample-barcoded 5' primer served in a second PCR lasting roughly 6 to 12 cycles. TCRdb passed the 5' RACE reads through MiXCR, listing each CDR3 protein once. This sample has around 1,000,000 distinct CDR3 sequences, with more than 30% found just once. Sequencing was carried out using blood. Source of these receptors: a man between 18 and 35 years old in good health.

The genes are TRBV10-3 and TRBJ1-5; a possible D gene is TRBD1 (6 bases). CDR1 is ENHRY and CDR2 is SYGVKD in the germline V gene. This CDR3 region has 13 residues. Trimming took off 5 bases at V and 4 bases at J, with 9 bases between the two ends. CDR3 in DNA: TGTGCCATCAGTCGACAGGAGAATCAGCCCCAGCATTTT. Encoded protein: CAISRQENQPQHF.

This clonotype has only a few counts. The chain is built from TRBV7-9 and TRBJ1-2; no clear D gene. This CDR3 is 12 amino acids long. Germline CDR1 SEHNR, CDR2 FQNEAQ (reference sequence). The V end lost 5 bases, the J end lost 7 bases, and 11 bases lay between the germline ends. CDR3: CASSTNNGGYTF. The CDR3 DNA sequence: TGTGCCAGCAGCACCAATAATGGTGGCTACACCTTC.